The table lists the clone carrying this T cell receptor (beta chain) with a few counts. The data stem from a study of PD-L1 blockade in urothelial cancer. Across the whole study: Male sex and bladder-origin urothelial cancer characterized about 90% of the roughly 30 patients.

The templates were synthetic TCR analogs, and they were spiked into each PCR. TCRdb's copy holds only in-frame clones and misses some; the assay was immunoSEQ multiplex PCR. The sample includes 55,000 to 75,000 clones, approximately 75% of them seen just once. Regarding time point: pretreatment peripheral blood. Patients suffered from locally advanced or metastatic urothelial carcinoma. This clonotype originated in a man between 65 and 85 years old with urothelial cancer. The sequencing here drew on PBMCs, taken around atezolizumab (anti-PD-L1) treatment.

This CDR3 reads CASSLGSGGSTGELFF. The CDR3 region has the DNA TGTGCCAGCAGCTTAGGGTCGGGGGGTAGCACCGGGGAGCTGTTTTTT. The V call is TRBV7-8, the J call TRBJ2-2; 7 nucleotides align to TRBD2. J gave up 4 bases and V 1 base, and 6 bases lay outside the gene matches. Germline-derived CDR1 and CDR2 are SGHVS and FQNEAQ. The CDR3 extends over 16 amino acids.